This T cell receptor (beta chain) is from a study of radiation and T cells in renal cell carcinoma. Overall study results and limits: In blood, top tumor clones expanded by 2 weeks, shrinking by 4.

Time point specified: blood 2 weeks post-SBRT. Treatment indicated: 15 Gy SBRT to primary tumor, nephrectomy 4 weeks later. There are 14 residues in the CDR3. Per germline, CDR1 LNHDA and CDR2 SQIVND (reference sequence). V gave up 3 bases and J gave up 9 bases, with 12 bases separating them. Turning to this clone: What it binds is not known.

The protocol was immunoSEQ multiplex PCR, while the TCRdb copy is restricted to in-frame clones and leaves out a portion. The table includes 150,000 to 180,000 clones, about 87% detected once. Sequencing used blood, obtained from a patient whose treatment included radiotherapy and nephrectomy. The V and J genes are TRBV19 and TRBJ1-6; no firm D call. The receptor was derived from a woman aged 45-65 years with renal cell carcinoma. CDR3 loop: CASSIEGRSSPLHF. CDR3 coding DNA: TGTGCCAGTAGTATCGAGGGAAGGAGTTCACCCCTCCACTTT.